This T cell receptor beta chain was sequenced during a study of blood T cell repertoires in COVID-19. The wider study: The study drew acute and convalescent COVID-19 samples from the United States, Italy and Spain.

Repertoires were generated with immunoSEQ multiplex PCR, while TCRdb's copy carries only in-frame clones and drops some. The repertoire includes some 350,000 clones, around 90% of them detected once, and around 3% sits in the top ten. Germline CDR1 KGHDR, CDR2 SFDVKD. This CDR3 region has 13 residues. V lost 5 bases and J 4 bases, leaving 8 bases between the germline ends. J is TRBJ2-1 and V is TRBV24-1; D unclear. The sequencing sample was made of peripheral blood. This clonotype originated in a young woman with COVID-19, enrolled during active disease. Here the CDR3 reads CATSGWPYNEQFF. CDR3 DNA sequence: TGTGCCACCAGTGGGTGGCCTTACAATGAGCAGTTCTTC.